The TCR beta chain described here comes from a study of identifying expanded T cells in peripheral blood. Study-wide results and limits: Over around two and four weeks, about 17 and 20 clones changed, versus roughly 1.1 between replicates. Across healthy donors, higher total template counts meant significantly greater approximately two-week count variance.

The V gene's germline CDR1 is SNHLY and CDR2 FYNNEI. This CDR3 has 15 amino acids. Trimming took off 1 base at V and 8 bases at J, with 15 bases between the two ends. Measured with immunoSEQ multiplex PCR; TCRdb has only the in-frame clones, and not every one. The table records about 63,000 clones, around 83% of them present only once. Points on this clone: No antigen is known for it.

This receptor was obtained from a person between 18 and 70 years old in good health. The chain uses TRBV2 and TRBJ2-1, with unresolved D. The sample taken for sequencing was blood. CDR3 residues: CASSEGLTLLDEQFF. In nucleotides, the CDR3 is TGTGCCAGCAGTGAAGGGCTGACACTCCTCGATGAGCAGTTCTTC.